This T cell receptor beta chain comes out of a study of blood T cell repertoires in COVID-19. Overall study: Sites across the United States, Italy and Spain contributed samples from acute and convalescent COVID-19.

This clone occurred once. Produced via immunoSEQ multiplex PCR; TCRdb's table is partial and in-frame only. The table lists under 200,000 clones, around 82% of them singletons. Germline V gene sequence: CDR1 SGHNT, CDR2 YENEEA. CDR3 length equals 15 residues. Trimming pared 1 base from V and 6 bases from J, leaving 13 bases between. The receptor comes from a man between 60 and 75 years old who had recovered from COVID-19. The sequenced material came from peripheral blood. The chain uses TRBV11-3 and TRBJ2-1; D is possibly TRBD1 (7 bases). CDR3 coding DNA: TGTGCCAGCAGCTTAGCCAGGGGGGTTACCAATGAGCAGTTCTTC. Amino acids: CASSLARGVTNEQFF.